These 7 T cell receptor beta chains were all obtained from the same sample, sequenced in a study of post-analysis software for immune sequencing data. Study-wide results and limits: Included in a set of about five TRBV segments more frequent in patients than controls were TRBV5-6, TRBV5-1 and TRBV20-1.

What these receptors recognize is not known. Carried by the TCR beta cDNA libraries were unique molecular identifiers. TCRdb called the PCR reads again in MiXCR, with one record for every CDR3 protein. Seen here are 350,000 to 500,000 distinct CDR3 sequences, roughly 40% observed once, and the top ten hold less than 8%. Sequenced sample: blood. These receptors originate from a girl aged 2 to 9 with multiple sclerosis.

The chain employs TRBV29-1 and TRBJ2-3; no firm D call. The germline V gene has CDR1 SQVTM and CDR2 ANQGSEA. The germline V and J ends were trimmed by 0 bases and 6 bases, with 19 bases remaining between them. The CDR3 sequence is 16 residues long. Written as DNA, the CDR3 is TGCAGCGTTGAAGATTTCTATCCCGGCCACCGTGATACGCAGTATTTT. Its translation: CSVEDFYPGHRDTQYF.

This rearrangement joins TRBV27 to TRBJ1-6; no clear D gene. V dropped 3 bases and J dropped 9 bases, with 24 bases sitting between them. This CDR3 region has 18 residues. The germline CDR1 and CDR2 sequences are MNHEY and SMNVEV (reference sequence). This CDR3 is CASSFWRPQETSSSPLHF. CDR3 sequence (DNA): TGTGCCAGCAGTTTTTGGCGACCCCAGGAGACAAGTAGTTCACCCCTCCACTTT.

This clonotype has only a few counts. The gene calls are TRBV14 and TRBJ2-7; 9 bases agree with TRBD1. V dropped 3 bases and J dropped 1; count of bases not matched to a gene: 4. This CDR3 contains 15 residues. Per the germline V gene, CDR1 is SGHDN and CDR2 is FVKESK. Written as DNA, the CDR3 is TGTGCCAGCAGCCAGCCGGGACAGGGATCCTACGAGCAGTACTTC. Its translation is CASSQPGQGSYEQYF.

The V gene is TRBV20-1, the J gene TRBJ2-7; possibly TRBD1 or TRBD2 for D (6 bases each). CDR3 length equals 16 residues. Trimming took off 7 bases at V and 3 bases at J, with 25 bases between the two ends. From germline, CDR1 is DFQATT and CDR2 SNEGSKA (reference sequence). CDR3 sequence: CSDLRGGNEWGYEQYF. The CDR3 DNA reads TGCAGTGATCTCAGGGGAGGAAACGAATGGGGCTACGAGCAGTACTTC.

This clonotype was observed a few times. This chain joins TRBV5-1 and TRBJ1-4; D not certain. The CDR3 covers 14 residues. CDR1 is SGHRS and CDR2 is YFSETQ in the germline V gene. With 0 bases removed from V and 7 bases from J, the gap between germline ends came to 10 bases. CDR3 sequence reads: CASSLEVSSEKLFF. The CDR3 DNA sequence: TGCGCCAGCAGCTTGGAGGTATCTAGTGAAAAACTGTTTTTT.

The chain employs TRBV20-1 and TRBJ2-1; D is possibly TRBD1 (5 bases). The CDR3 sequence is 13 residues long. The germline CDR1 and CDR2 sequences are DFQATT and SNEGSKA (reference sequence). With 5 bases removed from V and 9 bases from J, the gap between germline ends came to 17 bases. DNA for the CDR3: TGCAGTGCTCCTCCGGACACCCAACTTGAGCAGTTCTTC. Residues: CSAPPDTQLEQFF.

The CDR3 sequence: CASSPTEGVYNEQYF. The CDR3 bases are TGTGCCAGCTCACCAACTGAAGGGGTCTACAATGAGCAGTACTTC. The gene calls are TRBV18 and TRBJ2-5, with D perhaps TRBD1 (5 bases). The CDR3 is made up of 15 amino acids. V was shortened by 2 bases and J by 11 bases, with 21 bases between the two germline ends. Germline V lookup: CDR1 KGHSH, CDR2 LQKENI.